A selection of T cell receptor beta chains follows, all from one sample in a study of Graves' ophthalmopathy and Graves' hyperthyroidism. TCRdb reanalysed the multiplex PCR reads using MiXCR and keeps one entry per CDR3 protein. The sample lists roughly 60,000 distinct CDR3 sequences; less than 55% were seen once. The sequenced sample was peripheral blood. These TCRs come from an adult woman with Graves' ophthalmopathy. Both conserved end residues are part of each CDR3. A D gene is named only where the DNA matches it firmly.

d_gene	v_gene	CDR3aa
TRBD2	TRBV29-1	CSISRLAGGHNEQFF
-	TRBV7-2	CASSLADGNTQYF
TRBD2	TRBV4-2	CASSQEARGGRRSDTQYF
TRBD2	TRBV20-1	CSAGGLAGSSYEQYF
-	TRBV7-2	CGRDYGYTF
TRBD1	TRBV7-3	CASRDGQGSGTEAFF
-	TRBV5-4	CASRNGQGSRDQYF
-	TRBV7-2	CASSLASGDYNEQFF
TRBD1	TRBV7-9	CASSTDRGGYTF
TRBD1	TRBV27	CASGTGGPLSTDTQYF
-	TRBV2	CASRQGSYNSPLHF
-	TRBV6-2/TRBV6-3	CASSYSPERLSGELFF
-	TRBV29-1	CASSLGGHQPQHF
TRBD2	TRBV20-1	CSAGGWGSGSDTQYF
-	TRBV5-5	CASSLRDYNEKLFF